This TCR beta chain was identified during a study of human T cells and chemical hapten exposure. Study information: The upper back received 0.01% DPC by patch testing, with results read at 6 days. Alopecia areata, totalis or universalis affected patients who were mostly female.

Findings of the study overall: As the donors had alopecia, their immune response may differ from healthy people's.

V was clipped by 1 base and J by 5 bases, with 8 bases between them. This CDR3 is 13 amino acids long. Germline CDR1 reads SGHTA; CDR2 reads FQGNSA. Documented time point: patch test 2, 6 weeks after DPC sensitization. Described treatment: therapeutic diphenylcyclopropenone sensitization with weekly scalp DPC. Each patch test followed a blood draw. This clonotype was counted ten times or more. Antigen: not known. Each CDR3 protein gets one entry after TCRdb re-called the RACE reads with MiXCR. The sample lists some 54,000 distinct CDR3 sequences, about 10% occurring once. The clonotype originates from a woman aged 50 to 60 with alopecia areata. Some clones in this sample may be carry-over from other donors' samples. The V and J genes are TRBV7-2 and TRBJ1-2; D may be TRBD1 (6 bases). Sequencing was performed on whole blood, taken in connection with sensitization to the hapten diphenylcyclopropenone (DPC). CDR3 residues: CASSLDREYGYTF. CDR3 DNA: TGTGCCAGCAGCTTAGACAGGGAGTATGGCTACACCTTC.